This T cell receptor beta chain was obtained from a study of OX40 agonist ivuxolimab in advanced cancers. V was pared by 3 bases and J by 6 bases, with 21 bases between. Germline lookup yields CDR1 KGHSH and CDR2 LQKENI. This CDR3 region has 16 residues. The repertoire was sequenced with immunoSEQ multiplex PCR; TCRdb's copy has only in-frame clones and lacks some. The sample holds approximately 45,000 clones, around 85% seen once. The chain carries TRBV18 and TRBJ2-7, with D unresolved. The sample was CD4+ or CD8+ T cells sorted from blood, taken in a trial of the OX40 agonist ivuxolimab. The sequence came from an adult with an advanced solid tumor such as melanoma, head and neck, liver or kidney cancer. The CDR3: CASSPFLASEASEQYF. In DNA, the CDR3 is TGTGCCAGCTCACCCTTCTTAGCTTCCGAGGCGAGCGAGCAGTACTTC.